This TCR beta chain was observed in a study of response to subunit inactivated influenza vaccine. This clonotype was found a few times. Its antigen is unidentified. TCRdb re-analysed the RT-PCR reads in MiXCR, keeping a single row per CDR3 protein. The top ten clones hold around 13% of a sample with around 570,000 distinct CDR3 sequences, 6% to 9% of them seen once. Study-wide findings and caveats: New T cells are recruited in small numbers by each seasonal influenza vaccination, according to the authors' suggestion.

CDR3 length: 18 amino acids. CDR1 and CDR2 (germline): MNHNS, SASEGT. V was pared by 4 bases and J by 5 bases, with 11 bases of the junction left unmatched. V and J are TRBV6-1 and TRBJ1-4; TRBD1 aligns across 12 bases. Sequencing used PBMCs from blood, obtained less than 30 months after vaccination. This sequence originates from a man in his fifties or sixties who received an inactivated influenza vaccine. The CDR3 DNA reads as TGTGCCAGCAGTGTAGCCGGGACAGGGGGCGCATCCAATGAAAAACTGTTTTTT. Amino acids: CASSVAGTGGASNEKLFF.